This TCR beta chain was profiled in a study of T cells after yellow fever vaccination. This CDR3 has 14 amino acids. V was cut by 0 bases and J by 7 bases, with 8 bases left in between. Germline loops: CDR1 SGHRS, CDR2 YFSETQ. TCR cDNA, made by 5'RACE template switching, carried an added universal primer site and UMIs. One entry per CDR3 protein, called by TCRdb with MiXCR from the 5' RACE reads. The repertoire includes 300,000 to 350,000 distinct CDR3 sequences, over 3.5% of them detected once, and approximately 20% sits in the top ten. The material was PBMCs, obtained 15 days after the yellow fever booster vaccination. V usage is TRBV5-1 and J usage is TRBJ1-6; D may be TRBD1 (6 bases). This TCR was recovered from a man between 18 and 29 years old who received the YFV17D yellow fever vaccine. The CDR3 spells CASSLGDKNSPLHF. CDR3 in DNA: TGCGCCAGCAGCTTGGGGGACAAAAATTCACCCCTCCACTTT.